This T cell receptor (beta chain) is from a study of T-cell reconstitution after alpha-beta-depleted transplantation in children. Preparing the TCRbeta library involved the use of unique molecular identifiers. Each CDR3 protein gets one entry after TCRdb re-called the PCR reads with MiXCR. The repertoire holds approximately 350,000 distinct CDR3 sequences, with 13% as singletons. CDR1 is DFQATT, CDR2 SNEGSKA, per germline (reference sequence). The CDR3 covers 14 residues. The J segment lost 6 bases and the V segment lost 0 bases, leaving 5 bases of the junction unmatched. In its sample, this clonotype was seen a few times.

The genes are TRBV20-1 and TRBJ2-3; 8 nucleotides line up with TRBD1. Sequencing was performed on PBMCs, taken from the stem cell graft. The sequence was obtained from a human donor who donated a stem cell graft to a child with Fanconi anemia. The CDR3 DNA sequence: TGCAGTGCTAGAGAGGACAGGGTCAGGGATACGCAGTATTTT. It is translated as CSAREDRVRDTQYF.